Presented here are 2 T cell receptor beta chains from one specimen sequenced in a study of cytomegalovirus exposure and HLA in healthy donors. The table came from immunoSEQ multiplex PCR; TCRdb's copy has only in-frame clones and leaves some out. This table has 95,000 to 150,000 clones, 88% appearing once. The specimen was PBMCs. All receptors come from a woman younger than 35 in good health and CMV-seropositive.

The chain carries TRBV2 and TRBJ1-5; possible D gene TRBD1, 6 bases. With 3 bases removed from V and 3 bases from J, the gap between germline ends came to 9 bases. The germline gives CDR1 SNHLY, CDR2 FYNNEI. CDR3 length: 14 amino acids. This chain's CDR3 is CASSDGQNNQPQHF. In DNA form, the CDR3 reads TGTGCCAGCAGTGATGGACAGAACAATCAGCCCCAGCATTTT.

This chain uses TRBV14 with TRBJ2-6; the D is unclear. V shed 1 base and J shed 0 bases, with 7 bases lying between them. CDR3 length equals 16 residues. CDR1 and CDR2 from the germline V gene are SGHDN and FVKESK. The CDR3 spells CASSQGANSGANVLTF. CDR3 DNA sequence: TGTGCCAGCAGCCAAGGCGCGAACTCTGGGGCCAACGTCCTGACTTTC.